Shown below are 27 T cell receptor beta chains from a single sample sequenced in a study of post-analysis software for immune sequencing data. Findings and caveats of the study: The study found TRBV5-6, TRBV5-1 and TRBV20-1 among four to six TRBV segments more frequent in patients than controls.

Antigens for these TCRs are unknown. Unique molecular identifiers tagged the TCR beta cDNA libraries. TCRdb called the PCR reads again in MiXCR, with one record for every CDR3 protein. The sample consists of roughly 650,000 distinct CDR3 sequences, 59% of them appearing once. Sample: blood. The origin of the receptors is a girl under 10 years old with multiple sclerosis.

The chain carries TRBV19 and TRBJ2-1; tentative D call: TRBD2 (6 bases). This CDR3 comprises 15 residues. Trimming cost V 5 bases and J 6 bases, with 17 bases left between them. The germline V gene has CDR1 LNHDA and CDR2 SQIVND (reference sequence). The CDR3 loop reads CASSGLPPTCNEQFF. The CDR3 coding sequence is TGTGCCAGTAGTGGACTACCGCCTACCTGCAATGAGCAGTTCTTC.

In DNA, the CDR3 is TGCGCCAGCAGCCAAGATAAGGACAGCACAGATACGCAGTATTTT. It is translated as CASSQDKDSTDTQYF. The chain recombines TRBV4-1 with TRBJ2-3, with D uncertain. The length of the CDR3 is 15 residues. Trimming stripped 0 bases from V and 0 bases from J, with 7 bases between. The germline gives CDR1 MGHRA, CDR2 YSYEKL.

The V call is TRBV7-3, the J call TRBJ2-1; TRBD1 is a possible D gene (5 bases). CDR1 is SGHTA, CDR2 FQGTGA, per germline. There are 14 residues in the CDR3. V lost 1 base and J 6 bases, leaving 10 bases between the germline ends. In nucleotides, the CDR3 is TGTGCCAGCAGCTTAAATGCAGGGATCAATGAGCAGTTCTTC. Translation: CASSLNAGINEQFF. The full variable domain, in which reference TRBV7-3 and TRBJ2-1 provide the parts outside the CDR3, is GAGVSQTPSNKVTEKGKYVELRCDPISGHTALYWYRQSLGQGPEFLIYFQGTGAADDSGLPNDRFFAVRPEGSVSTLKIQRTERGDSAVYLCASSLNAGINEQFFGPGTRLTVL.

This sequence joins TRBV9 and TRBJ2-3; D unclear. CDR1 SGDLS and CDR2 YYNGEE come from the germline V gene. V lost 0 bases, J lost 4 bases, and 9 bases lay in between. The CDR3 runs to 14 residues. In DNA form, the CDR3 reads TGTGCCAGCAGCGTAGACCCCTCCTCAGATACGCAGTATTTT. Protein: CASSVDPSSDTQYF.

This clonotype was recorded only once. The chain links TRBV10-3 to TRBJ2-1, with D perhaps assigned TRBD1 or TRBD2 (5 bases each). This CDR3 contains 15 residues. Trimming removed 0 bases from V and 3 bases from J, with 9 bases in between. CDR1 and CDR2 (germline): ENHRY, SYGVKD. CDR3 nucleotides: TGTGCCATCAGTGAGTCACTAGGGGTCTACAATGAGCAGTTCTTC. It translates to CAISESLGVYNEQFF.

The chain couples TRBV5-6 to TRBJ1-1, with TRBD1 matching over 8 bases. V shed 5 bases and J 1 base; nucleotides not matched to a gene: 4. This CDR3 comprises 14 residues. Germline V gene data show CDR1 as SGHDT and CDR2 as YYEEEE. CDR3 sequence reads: CASRAGTGNTEAFF. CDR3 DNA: TGTGCCAGCAGGGCCGGGACAGGGAACACTGAAGCTTTCTTT.

In DNA form, the CDR3 reads TGTGCCAGCTCACCTGACAGGGTCTATCAGCCCCAGCATTTT. Its protein is CASSPDRVYQPQHF. The rearrangement joins TRBV18 to TRBJ1-5; 7 bases map to TRBD1. J was trimmed by 5 bases and V by 3 bases; bases with no gene match: 4. The CDR3 spans 14 residues. Per the germline V gene, CDR1 is KGHSH and CDR2 is LQKENI.

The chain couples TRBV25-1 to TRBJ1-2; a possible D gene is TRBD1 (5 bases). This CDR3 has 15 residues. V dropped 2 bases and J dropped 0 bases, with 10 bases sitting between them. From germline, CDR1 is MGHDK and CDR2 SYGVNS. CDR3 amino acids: CASSERSTANYGYTF. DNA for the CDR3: TGTGCCAGCAGTGAACGATCGACAGCTAACTATGGCTACACCTTC.

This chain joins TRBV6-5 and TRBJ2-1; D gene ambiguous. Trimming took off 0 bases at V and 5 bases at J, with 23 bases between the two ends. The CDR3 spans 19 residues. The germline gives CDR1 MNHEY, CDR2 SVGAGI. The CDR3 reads CASSYSRSPGRVLHNEQFF. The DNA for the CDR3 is TGTGCCAGCAGTTACTCGAGGTCCCCCGGACGAGTCCTACACAATGAGCAGTTCTTC.

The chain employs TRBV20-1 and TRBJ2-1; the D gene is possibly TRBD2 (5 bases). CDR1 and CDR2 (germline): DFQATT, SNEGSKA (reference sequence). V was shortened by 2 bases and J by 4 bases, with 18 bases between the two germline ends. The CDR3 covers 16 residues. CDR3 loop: CSARSVGEPGYNEQFF. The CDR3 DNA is TGCAGTGCTAGAAGTGTTGGGGAGCCGGGGTACAATGAGCAGTTCTTC.

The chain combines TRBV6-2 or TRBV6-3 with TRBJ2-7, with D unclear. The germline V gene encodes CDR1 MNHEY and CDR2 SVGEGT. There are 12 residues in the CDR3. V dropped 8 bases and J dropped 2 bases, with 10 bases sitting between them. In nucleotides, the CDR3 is TGTGCCAGCGCATATGGCCCCTACGAGCAGTACTTC. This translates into CASAYGPYEQYF.

CDR3 DNA: TGCAGCGTCCGCGTCGCTAACTATGGCTACACCTTC. Protein: CSVRVANYGYTF. The chain has TRBV29-1 and TRBJ1-2; no definite D call. This CDR3 contains 12 residues. Between the trimmed V and J ends, which lost 6 bases and 0 bases, there was a span of 8 bases. Germline V gene sequence: CDR1 SQVTM, CDR2 ANQGSEA.

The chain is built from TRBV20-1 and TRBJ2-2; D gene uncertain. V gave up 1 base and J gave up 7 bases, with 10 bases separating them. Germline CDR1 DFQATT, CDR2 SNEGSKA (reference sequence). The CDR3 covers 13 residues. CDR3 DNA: TGCAGTGCTAGAGTAATGGCGAGCGGGGAGCTGTTTTTT. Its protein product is CSARVMASGELFF.

DNA for the CDR3: TGCAGCGCCTCGACAGATAACAATGAGCAGTACTTC. Translation gives CSASTDNNEQYF. The rearrangement joins TRBV29-1 to TRBJ2-7; D might be TRBD1 (5 bases). The CDR3 totals 12 residues. Trimming stripped 7 bases from V and 7 bases from J, with 17 bases between. In germline, CDR1 is SQVTM, CDR2 ANQGSEA.

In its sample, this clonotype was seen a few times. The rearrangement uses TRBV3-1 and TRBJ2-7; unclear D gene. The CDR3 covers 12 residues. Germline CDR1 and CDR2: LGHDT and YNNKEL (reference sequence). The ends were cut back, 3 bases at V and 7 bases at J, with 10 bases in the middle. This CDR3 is CASSHENDEQYF. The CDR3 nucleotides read TGTGCCAGCAGCCATGAGAACGATGAGCAGTACTTC.

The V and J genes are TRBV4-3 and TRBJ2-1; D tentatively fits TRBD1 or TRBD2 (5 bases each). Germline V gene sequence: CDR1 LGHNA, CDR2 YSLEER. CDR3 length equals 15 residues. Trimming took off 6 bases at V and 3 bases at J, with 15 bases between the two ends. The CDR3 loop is CASSSAVGVYNEQFF. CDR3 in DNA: TGCGCCAGCAGTTCGGCGGTGGGGGTCTACAATGAGCAGTTCTTC.

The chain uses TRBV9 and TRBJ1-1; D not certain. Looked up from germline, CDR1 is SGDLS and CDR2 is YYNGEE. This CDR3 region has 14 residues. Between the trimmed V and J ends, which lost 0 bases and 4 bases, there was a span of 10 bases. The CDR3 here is CASSVGLGSTEAFF. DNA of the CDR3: TGTGCCAGCAGCGTAGGGTTGGGTAGCACTGAAGCTTTCTTT.

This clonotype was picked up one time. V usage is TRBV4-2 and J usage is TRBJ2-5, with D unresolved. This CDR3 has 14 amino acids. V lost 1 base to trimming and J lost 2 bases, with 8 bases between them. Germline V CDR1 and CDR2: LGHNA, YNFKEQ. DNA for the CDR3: TGTGCCAGCAGCCAAGTAGCAGCGCAAGAGACCCAGTACTTC. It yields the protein CASSQVAAQETQYF.

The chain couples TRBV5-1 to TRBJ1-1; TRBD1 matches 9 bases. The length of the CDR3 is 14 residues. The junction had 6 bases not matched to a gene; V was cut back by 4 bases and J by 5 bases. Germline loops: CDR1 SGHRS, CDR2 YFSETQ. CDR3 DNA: TGCGCCAGCAGCGGCACGACAGGGGGTACTGAAGCTTTCTTT. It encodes CASSGTTGGTEAFF.

The CDR3 sequence is CASSLGTRGLEPQHF. In nucleotides, the CDR3 is TGTGCCAGCAGTTTAGGAACGCGAGGGCTTGAGCCCCAGCATTTT. The chain carries TRBV12-3 or TRBV12-4 and TRBJ1-5, with D unclear. V shed 1 base and J shed 8 bases, with 15 bases lying between them. The CDR3 covers 15 residues.

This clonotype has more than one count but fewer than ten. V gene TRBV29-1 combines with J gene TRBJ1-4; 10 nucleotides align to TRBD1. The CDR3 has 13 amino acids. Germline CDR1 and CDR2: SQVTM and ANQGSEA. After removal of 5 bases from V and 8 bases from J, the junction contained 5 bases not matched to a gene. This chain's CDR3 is CSVRRDRGEKLFF. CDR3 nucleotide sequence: TGCAGCGTTCGCCGGGACAGGGGCGAAAAACTGTTTTTT.

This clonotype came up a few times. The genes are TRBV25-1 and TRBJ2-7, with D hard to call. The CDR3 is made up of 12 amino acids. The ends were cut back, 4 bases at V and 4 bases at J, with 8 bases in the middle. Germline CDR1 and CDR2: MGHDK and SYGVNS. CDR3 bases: TGTGCCAGCAGTGGATCAGGTTACGAGCAGTACTTC. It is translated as CASSGSGYEQYF.

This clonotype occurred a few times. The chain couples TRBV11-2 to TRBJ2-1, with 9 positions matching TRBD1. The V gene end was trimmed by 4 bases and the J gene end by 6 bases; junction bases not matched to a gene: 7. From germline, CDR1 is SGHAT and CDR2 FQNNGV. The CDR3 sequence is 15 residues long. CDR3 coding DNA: TGTGCCAGCAGCTCCCGGGACAGGGTGCCCAATGAGCAGTTCTTC. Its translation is CASSSRDRVPNEQFF.

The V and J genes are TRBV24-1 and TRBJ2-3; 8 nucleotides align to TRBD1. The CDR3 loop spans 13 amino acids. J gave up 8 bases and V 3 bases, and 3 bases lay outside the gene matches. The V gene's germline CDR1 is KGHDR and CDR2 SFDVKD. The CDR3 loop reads CATSDPTGGTQYF. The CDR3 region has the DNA TGTGCCACCAGTGATCCTACAGGGGGTACGCAGTATTTT.

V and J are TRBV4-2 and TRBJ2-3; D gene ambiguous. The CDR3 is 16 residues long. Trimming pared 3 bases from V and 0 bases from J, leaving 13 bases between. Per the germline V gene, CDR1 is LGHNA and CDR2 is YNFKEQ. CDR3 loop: CASSQGNSASTDTQYF. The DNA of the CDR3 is TGTGCCAGCAGCCAGGGTAATTCGGCAAGCACAGATACGCAGTATTTT.

CDR3 nucleotide sequence: TGTGCCAGCAGCCCCCGACGTGAGGAAAAACTGTTTTTT. It translates to CASSPRREEKLFF. The V and J genes are TRBV6-2 or TRBV6-3 and TRBJ1-4; no clear D gene. There are 13 residues in the CDR3. Germline-derived CDR1 and CDR2 are MNHEY and SVGEGT. The V gene lost 6 bases and the J gene lost 8 bases, with 13 bases spanning the gap.

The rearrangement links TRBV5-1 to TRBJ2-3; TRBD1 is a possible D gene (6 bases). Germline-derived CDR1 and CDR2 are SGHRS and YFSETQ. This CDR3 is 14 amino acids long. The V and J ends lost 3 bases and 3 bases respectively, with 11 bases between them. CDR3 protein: CASSSGHGTDTQYF. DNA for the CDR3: TGCGCCAGCAGCTCGGGACACGGAACAGATACGCAGTATTTT. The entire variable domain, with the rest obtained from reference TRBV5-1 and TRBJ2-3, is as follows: KAGVTQTPRYLIKTRGQQVTLSCSPISGHRSVSWYQQTPGQGLQFLFEYFSETQRNKGNFPGRFSGRQFSNSRSEMNVSTLELGDSALYLCASSSGHGTDTQYFGPGTRLTVL.